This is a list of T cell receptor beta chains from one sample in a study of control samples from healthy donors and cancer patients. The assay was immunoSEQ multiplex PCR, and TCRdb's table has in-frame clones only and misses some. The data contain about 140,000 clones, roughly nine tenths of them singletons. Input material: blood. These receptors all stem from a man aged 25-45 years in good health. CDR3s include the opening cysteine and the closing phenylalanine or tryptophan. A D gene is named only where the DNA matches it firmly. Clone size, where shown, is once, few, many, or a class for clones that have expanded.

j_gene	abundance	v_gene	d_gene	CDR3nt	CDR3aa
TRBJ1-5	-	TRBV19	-	TGTGCCAGTAGTTGGCAGGACTCAAATCAGCCCCAGCATTTT	CASSWQDSNQPQHF
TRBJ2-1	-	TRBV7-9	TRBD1	TGTGCCAGCAGCTTATCAGGGACAGGGAGGAATGAGCAGTTCTTC	CASSLSGTGRNEQFF
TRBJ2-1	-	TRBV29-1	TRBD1	TGCAGCGCTGCTACAGGGGTCTCGTCCTACAATGAGCAGTTCTTC	CSAATGVSSYNEQFF
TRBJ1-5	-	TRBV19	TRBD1	TGTGCCAGTAGTATCGGACAGGGGGCCAATCAGCCCCAGCATTTT	CASSIGQGANQPQHF
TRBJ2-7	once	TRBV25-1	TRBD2	TGTGCGGCTAGCGGGTCCTACGAGCAGTACTTC	CAASGSYEQYF
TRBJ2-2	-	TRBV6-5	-	TGTGCCAGCAGTTATTTCGGGGTGAACACCGGGGAGCTGTTTTTT	CASSYFGVNTGELFF
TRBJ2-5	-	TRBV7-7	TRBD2	TGTGCTAGCAGCCCCCTCCGGGGGGGGGAAGCCCAGTACTTC	CASSPLRGGEAQYF
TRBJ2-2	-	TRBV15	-	TGTGCCACCAGCAGAGATCGGACCACGGCCGGGGAGCTGTTTTTT	CATSRDRTTAGELFF
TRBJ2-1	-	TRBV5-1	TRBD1	TGCGCCAGCAGCCCTCCGGGACAGGGGGCAAACAATGAGCAGTTCTTC	CASSPPGQGANNEQFF
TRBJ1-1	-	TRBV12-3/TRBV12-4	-	TGTGCCAGCAGTTTATCCGGGCGGGCTGAAGCTTTCTTT	CASSLSGRAEAFF
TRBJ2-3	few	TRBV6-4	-	TGTGCCAGCAGTGAGGGAAGGAGCACAGATACGCAGTATTTT	CASSEGRSTDTQYF
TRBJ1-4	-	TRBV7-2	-	TGTGCCAGCAGCTTAGACCGGGACCAATATGAAAAACTGTTTTTT	CASSLDRDQYEKLFF
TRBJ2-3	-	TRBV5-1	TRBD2	TGCGCCAGCAGGGGGACTAGCCAAGATACGCAGTATTTT	CASRGTSQDTQYF
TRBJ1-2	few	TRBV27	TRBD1	TGTGCCAGCAGTTCGGGACAGGGAAGGCGAGGCTACACCTTC	CASSSGQGRRGYTF
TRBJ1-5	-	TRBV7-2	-	TGTGCCAGCAGCTTAGTAAATTCAGGCCAGCCCCAGCATTTT	CASSLVNSGQPQHF
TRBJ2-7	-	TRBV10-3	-	TGTGCCGGGAGGGGGGACAGCTATAACGAGCAGTACTTC	CAGRGDSYNEQYF
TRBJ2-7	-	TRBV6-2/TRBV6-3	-	TGTGCCAGCAGTAACCCCGGGACCTCAAGCTCCTACGAGCAGTACTTC	CASSNPGTSSSYEQYF
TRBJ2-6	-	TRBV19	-	TGTGCCAGTAGTATCACGGAGGGTAACGTCCTGACTTTC	CASSITEGNVLTF
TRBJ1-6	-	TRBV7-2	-	TGTGCCAGCAGCCTAGGGGGGCATCGGAATAATTCACCCCTCCACTTT	CASSLGGHRNNSPLHF
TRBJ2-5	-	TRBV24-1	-	TGTGCCACCAGTGATTCCCCCAGGGGATGGCCAGAGACCCAGTACTTC	CATSDSPRGWPETQYF
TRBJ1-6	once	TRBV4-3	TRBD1	TGCGCCAGCAGCCAAGATGCGACAGGGGTTTCACCCCTCCACTTT	CASSQDATGVSPLHF
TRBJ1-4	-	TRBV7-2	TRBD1	TGTGCCAGCAGCTTAGCCCCGGACAGGGTCGGGGAAAAACTGTTTTTT	CASSLAPDRVGEKLFF
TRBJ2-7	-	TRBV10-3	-	TGTGCCATCAGTGGTGACAAGGACTACGAGCAGTACTTC	CAISGDKDYEQYF
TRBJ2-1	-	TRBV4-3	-	TGCGCCAGCAGCCAAGATGTCCGGGGGAAGTTCAATGAGCAGTTCTTC	CASSQDVRGKFNEQFF
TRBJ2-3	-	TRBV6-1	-	TGTGCCAGCAGTGAACGGCCTAGCACAGATACGCAGTATTTT	CASSERPSTDTQYF
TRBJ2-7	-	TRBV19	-	TGTGCCAGTAGTATTGGCCAGGGGTTCTACGAGCAGTACTTC	CASSIGQGFYEQYF
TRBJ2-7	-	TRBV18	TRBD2	TGTGCCAGCTCACCACAAACAAGGACTAGTTTCCACGAGCAGTACTTC	CASSPQTRTSFHEQYF
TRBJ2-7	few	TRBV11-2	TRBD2	TGTGCCAGCAGCTTAGAGAGGCTAGCGGGGTACGAGCAGTACTTC	CASSLERLAGYEQYF